The 14 T cell receptor beta chains listed next were all sequenced from one sample in a study of regulatory T cells in long-lasting Graves disease. The time point denotes: newly diagnosed GD, antithyroid drugs for less than 3 months. PBMCs provided the RNA from which the TCR library was made. The TCR beta library used iRepertoire HTBI primers with Arm-PCR amplification of CDR3. TCRdb re-called the multiplex PCR reads through MiXCR, storing one row per CDR3 protein. Altogether around 400,000 distinct CDR3 sequences are present, 15% to 18% being singletons, with the ten largest covering 22%. The specimen comprised peripheral blood mononuclear cells (PBMCs), sampled at new diagnosis, from a patient treated with antithyroid drugs. These receptors originate from a female donor with Graves disease.

Many counts were recorded for this clonotype. This rearrangement joins TRBV28 to TRBJ2-7; 7 bases agree with TRBD1. Germline V gene sequence: CDR1 MDHEN, CDR2 SYDVKM. The CDR3 covers 16 residues. J lost 3 bases, V lost 6 bases, and 14 bases had no gene match. CDR3 protein: CASRRVSGTGVYEQYF. The CDR3 DNA is TGTGCCAGCAGACGCGTCTCCGGTACAGGGGTCTACGAGCAGTACTTC.

CDR3 residues: CASSYKGHSNQPQHF. CDR3 sequence (DNA): TGTGCCAGCAGTTACAAGGGGCATAGCAATCAGCCCCAGCATTTT. This chain links TRBV6-5 with TRBJ1-5; D is possibly TRBD1 (5 bases). The CDR3 has 15 residues. The V and J ends lost 2 bases and 0 bases respectively, with 8 bases between them. CDR1 is MNHEY, CDR2 SVGAGI, per germline.

About this clonotype itself: Because the CDR3's place on the DNA is in doubt, the DNA is left out and the CDR3 is given as listed by TCRdb. The chain combines TRBV28 with TRBJ1-1; the DNA was not compared with TRBD1, the D call given in the table. Germline V gene sequence: CDR1 MDHEN, CDR2 SYDVKM. The CDR3 is made up of 22 amino acids, end residues included. CDR3 region: CASSFQGYTEAFFGQGTTEAFF.

The gene calls are TRBV7-9 and TRBJ1-2; 7 bases are shared with TRBD1. V dropped 5 bases and J dropped 4; count of bases not matched to a gene: 10. Looked up from germline, CDR1 is SEHNR and CDR2 is FQNEAQ (reference sequence). This CDR3 comprises 15 residues. This chain's CDR3 is CASSQYRQGFYGYTF. Written as DNA, the CDR3 is TGTGCCAGCAGCCAATATAGACAGGGCTTCTATGGCTACACCTTC.

The chain links TRBV4-1 to TRBJ1-1, with D hard to call. The CDR3 loop spans 12 amino acids. Germline V CDR1 and CDR2: MGHRA, YSYEKL. Trimming removed 4 bases at V and 11 bases at J, with 14 bases between. The CDR3 DNA sequence: TGCGCCAGCAGCCCCCCGCGGAATAGGGCTTTCTTT. Protein: CASSPPRNRAFF.

This clonotype turned up a few times. Just one base apart from a much larger clone, this may be a read error. CDR3 nucleotides: TGTGCCAGCACCCGGGGGGTATTGGCTTTCTTT. This gives the protein CASTRGVLAFF. The chain joins TRBV28 to TRBJ1-1, with D possibly TRBD1 on 5 matching bases. The CDR3 loop spans 11 amino acids. V lost 7 bases, J lost 11 bases, and 14 bases lay in between. In germline, CDR1 is MDHEN, CDR2 SYDVKM.

This clonotype was found many times. V and J are TRBV10-2 and TRBJ1-1; TRBD1 matches 11 bases. The V gene's germline CDR1 is WSHSY and CDR2 SAAADI. The V and J ends lost 6 bases and 1 base, in that order; junction bases with no gene match: 7. This CDR3 spans 16 amino acids. CDR3 sequence: CASRLGQGAPNTEAFF. CDR3 DNA sequence: TGCGCCAGCAGACTCGGACAGGGGGCACCGAACACTGAAGCTTTCTTT.

The CDR3 spells CASSLGQLGTPHTNEQFF. The CDR3 DNA reads as TGTGCCAGCAGCTTGGGGCAACTTGGGACCCCCCACACTAATGAGCAGTTCTTC. This chain links TRBV5-4 with TRBJ2-1, with D tentatively TRBD1 or TRBD2 (5 bases each). Germline V lookup: CDR1 SGHNT, CDR2 YYREEE (reference sequence). This CDR3 region has 18 residues. V dropped 0 bases and J dropped 7 bases, with 23 bases sitting between them.

At least ten counts were recorded for this clonotype. The J gene is TRBJ2-3, the V gene TRBV30; possible D gene TRBD2, 6 bases. Trimming took off 5 bases at V and 4 bases at J, with 19 bases between the two ends. The length of the CDR3 is 15 residues. Looked up from germline, CDR1 is GTSNPN and CDR2 is SVGIG (reference sequence). This CDR3 reads CAWSGLPIGPDTQYF. Here the CDR3 DNA reads TGTGCCTGGTCGGGACTCCCTATCGGCCCAGATACGCAGTATTTT.

This clonotype was picked up many times. The chain recombines TRBV15 with TRBJ2-7; 9 positions agree with TRBD1. The CDR3 sequence is 16 residues long. CDR1 and CDR2 from the germline V gene are LNHNV and YYDKDF (reference sequence). Trimming at V came to 0 bases and at J to 4 bases, leaving 7 bases not matched to a gene. The CDR3 nucleotides are TGTGCCACCAGCAGAGAACCGCGGGACAGGGTATACGAGCAGTACTTC. Encoded protein: CATSREPRDRVYEQYF.

This clonotype was detected ten times or more. The rearrangement uses TRBV2 and TRBJ1-2; D not certain. Trimming stripped 6 bases from V and 1 base from J, with 12 bases between. Germline V CDR1 and CDR2: SNHLY, FYNNEI. This CDR3 contains 14 residues. The CDR3 spells CASRQVVLNYGYTF. CDR3 nucleotide sequence: TGTGCCAGCAGGCAGGTGGTCCTTAACTATGGCTACACCTTC.

The chain joins TRBV30 to TRBJ2-5; D uncertain. The CDR3 spans 12 residues. CDR1 and CDR2 from the germline V gene are GTSNPN and SVGIG (reference sequence). The ends were cut back, 3 bases at V and 5 bases at J, with 10 bases in the middle. The CDR3 DNA is TGTGCCTGGAGAGGACGTGCGGAGACCCAGTACTTC. Translation: CAWRGRAETQYF.

The chain combines TRBV27 with TRBJ1-4; D call uncertain. The CDR3 is made up of 13 amino acids. Trimming stripped 3 bases from V and 8 bases from J, with 10 bases between. CDR1 is MNHEY, CDR2 SMNVEV, per germline (reference sequence). CDR3 sequence reads: CASSFRDGEKLFF. The CDR3, as DNA: TGTGCCAGCAGTTTCCGGGATGGGGAAAAACTGTTTTTT.

This clonotype was seen repeatedly, ten times or more. The chain joins TRBV27 to TRBJ2-3, with TRBD2 matching 7 bases. V trimming: 5 bases; J trimming: 5 bases; junction bases outside the gene matches: 13. Germline-derived CDR1 and CDR2 are MNHEY and SMNVEV (reference sequence). This CDR3 has 16 residues. The CDR3 bases are TGTGCCAGCAGTCAACCCTACACTAGCGACAAAGATACGCAGTATTTT. This codes for CASSQPYTSDKDTQYF.